The rows below give T cell receptor beta chains drawn from one sample of a study of OX40 agonist ivuxolimab in advanced cancers. Here immunoSEQ multiplex PCR was the method, and the copy in TCRdb shows in-frame clones only, minus some. The data hold approximately 91,000 clones, with 87% observed a single time. Sequencing used CD4+ or CD8+ T cells sorted from blood, obtained in a trial of the OX40 agonist ivuxolimab. These receptors all come from an adult with an advanced solid tumor such as melanoma, head and neck, liver or kidney cancer. Both conserved end residues are part of each CDR3. A D gene is named only where the DNA matches it firmly. Size values are once, few and many counts, or a class for expanded clones, and some rows have none.

J gene | clone size | D gene | V gene | CDR3 protein | CDR3 DNA
TRBJ2-7 | few | NA | TRBV9 | CASSAGLEQYF | TGTGCCAGCAGCGCGGGGCTCGAGCAGTACTTC
TRBJ2-5 | NA | TRBD2 | TRBV15 | CATSRGPLAGASQETQYF | TGTGCCACCAGCAGGGGCCCACTAGCGGGGGCCTCACAAGAGACCCAGTACTTC
TRBJ1-2 | NA | TRBD1 | TRBV5-6 | CASSLSGTGFGGYTF | TGTGCCAGCAGCTTATCCGGGACAGGGTTCGGGGGCTACACCTTC
TRBJ1-3 | NA | TRBD1 | TRBV19 | CASKQPGQTFSGNTIYF | TGTGCCAGTAAGCAGCCGGGACAGACTTTCTCTGGAAACACCATATATTTT
TRBJ2-5 | NA | NA | TRBV28 | CASSLEPLRTQYF | TGTGCCAGCAGTTTGGAACCCTTGAGGACCCAGTACTTC
TRBJ1-1 | NA | NA | TRBV29-1 | CSPGGTEAFF | TGCAGCCCGGGCGGCACTGAAGCTTTCTTT
TRBJ1-2 | NA | NA | TRBV12-5 | CASGPTDSPGYTF | TGTGCTAGTGGCCCCACGGACAGTCCAGGCTACACCTTC
TRBJ2-1 | NA | NA | TRBV7-2 | CASSLGSGAYLDEQFF | TGTGCCAGCAGCTTAGGATCGGGGGCCTATTTGGATGAGCAGTTCTTC
TRBJ1-1 | once | NA | TRBV6-1 | CASSERDTEAFF | TGTGCCAGCAGTGAAAGAGACACTGAAGCTTTCTTT
TRBJ2-3 | NA | NA | TRBV7-2 | CASSRYISFSGSTDTQYF | TGTGCCAGCAGCCGATACATAAGCTTTAGTGGCAGCACAGATACGCAGTATTTT
TRBJ1-5 | NA | NA | TRBV28 | CASSLSRSNQPQHF | TGTGCCAGCAGTTTATCCCGTAGCAATCAGCCCCAGCATTTT
TRBJ1-1 | NA | NA | TRBV7-2 | CASSLGPGQVEAFF | TGTGCCAGCAGCTTAGGTCCGGGGCAGGTTGAAGCTTTCTTT
TRBJ2-1 | NA | NA | TRBV15 | CATSRGPGRNEQFF | TGTGCCACCAGCAGGGGTCCGGGTAGGAATGAGCAGTTCTTC
TRBJ2-2 | few | NA | TRBV7-9 | CASSLSYTGELFF | TGTGCCAGCAGCTTATCGTACACCGGGGAGCTGTTTTTT
TRBJ2-7 | NA | TRBD1 | TRBV18 | CASSPGTGASYEQYF | TGTGCCAGCTCACCTGGGACAGGGGCCTCCTACGAGCAGTACTTC
TRBJ1-6 | NA | NA | TRBV4-1 | CASSRAPQRASNNSPLHF | TGCGCCAGCAGCCGAGCCCCCCAACGGGCCAGTAATAATTCACCCCTCCACTTT
TRBJ2-2 | NA | NA | TRBV6-1 | CASSELEVLGELFF | TGTGCCAGCAGTGAACTGGAGGTTCTGGGGGAGCTGTTTTTT
TRBJ2-4 | NA | NA | TRBV7-2 | CASSLSGSAKNIQYF | TGTGCCAGCAGCCTATCCGGGTCAGCCAAAAACATTCAGTACTTC
TRBJ1-3 | once | TRBD1 | TRBV9 | CASSYTGAGNTIYF | TGTGCCAGCAGCTATACAGGGGCTGGAAACACCATATATTTT
TRBJ2-2 | NA | NA | TRBV11-1 | CASSLAARNTGELFF | TGTGCCAGCAGCTTAGCGGCCAGGAACACCGGGGAGCTGTTTTTT
TRBJ2-3 | NA | NA | TRBV6-4 | CASSHRQADTQYF | TGTGCCAGCAGCCACAGACAAGCAGATACGCAGTATTTT
TRBJ2-1 | NA | TRBD2 | TRBV27 | CASSEEAGGNNEQFF | TGTGCCAGCAGTGAGGAAGCGGGGGGAAACAATGAGCAGTTCTTC
TRBJ1-2 | NA | NA | TRBV5-1 | CASRRGPYGYTF | TGCGCCAGCCGGCGGGGGCCCTATGGCTACACCTTC
TRBJ2-1 | NA | NA | TRBV7-8 | CASSLAPTLISYNEQFF | TGTGCCAGCAGCTTAGCGCCGACCCTTATCTCCTACAATGAGCAGTTCTTC
TRBJ1-1 | NA | NA | TRBV10-3 | CAISDGARAAFF | TGTGCCATCAGTGATGGAGCCAGGGCCGCTTTCTTT
TRBJ2-5 | NA | NA | TRBV5-5 | CASSPTGPQETQYF | TGTGCCAGCAGTCCGACAGGCCCTCAAGAGACCCAGTACTTC
TRBJ1-5 | NA | TRBD1 | TRBV27 | CASSWAGQGYQPQHF | TGTGCCAGCAGTTGGGCGGGACAGGGATATCAGCCCCAGCATTTT
TRBJ1-2 | once | TRBD1 | TRBV7-9 | CASSFYGTGLYYGYTF | TGTGCCAGCAGCTTCTACGGGACAGGGCTTTACTATGGCTACACCTTC
TRBJ2-5 | NA | NA | TRBV30 | CAWSRAGSLSETQYF | TGTGCCTGGAGTAGGGCAGGGTCATTGTCGGAGACCCAGTACTTC
TRBJ1-1 | NA | NA | TRBV5-1 | CASSKRQTGGNTEAFF | TGCGCCAGCAGCAAGAGACAAACTGGGGGGAACACTGAAGCTTTCTTT
TRBJ2-7 | NA | NA | TRBV19 | CASRDVAYEQYF | TGTGCCAGCCGGGACGTCGCCTACGAGCAGTACTTC
TRBJ1-1 | NA | TRBD1 | TRBV14 | CASSPRTGSTEAFF | TGTGCCAGCAGCCCCAGGACAGGCAGCACTGAAGCTTTCTTT
TRBJ2-2 | NA | NA | TRBV18 | CASSPDNQNAGELFF | TGTGCCAGCTCACCGGACAACCAGAACGCCGGGGAGCTGTTTTTT
TRBJ2-1 | once | NA | TRBV11-2 | CASTKGRNSYNEQFF | TGTGCCAGCACCAAGGGGCGGAACTCCTACAATGAGCAGTTCTTC
TRBJ2-3 | few | NA | TRBV20-1 | CSARDRDTQYF | TGCAGTGCTAGAGATCGAGATACGCAGTATTTT
TRBJ2-2 | once | NA | TRBV7-6 | CASSSSRTFELFF | TGTGCCAGCAGCTCCAGCCGGACTTTCGAGCTGTTTTTT
TRBJ1-1 | NA | TRBD1 | TRBV9 | CASSAGQASDTEAFF | TGTGCCAGCAGCGCGGGACAGGCAAGCGACACTGAAGCTTTCTTT
TRBJ1-1 | NA | NA | TRBV19 | CASTGGGWTEAFF | TGTGCCAGTACCGGGGGGGGTTGGACTGAAGCTTTCTTT
TRBJ2-3 | NA | NA | TRBV7-9 | CASSEETDTQYF | TGTGCCAGCAGCGAAGAAACAGATACGCAGTATTTT
TRBJ2-3 | NA | NA | TRBV9 | CASSVGTSLGTDTQYF | TGTGCCAGCAGCGTAGGAACAAGTCTTGGCACAGATACGCAGTATTTT
TRBJ2-7 | NA | TRBD1 | TRBV11-2 | CASSSPGQGFSYEQYF | TGTGCCAGCAGCTCTCCGGGACAGGGGTTCTCCTACGAGCAGTACTTC
TRBJ1-4 | NA | NA | TRBV6-5 | CASSSNRNNEKLFF | TGTGCCAGCAGTTCGAATCGGAACAATGAAAAACTGTTTTTT
TRBJ1-1 | NA | NA | TRBV27 | CASSKQSTQGLGGTEAFF | TGTGCCAGCAGTAAACAATCCACCCAGGGTTTAGGAGGCACTGAAGCTTTCTTT
TRBJ1-1 | NA | NA | TRBV11-2 | CASRVAGLMNTEAFF | TGTGCCAGCAGAGTTGCGGGGTTAATGAACACTGAAGCTTTCTTT
TRBJ2-5 | NA | NA | TRBV11-2 | CASSSMTSGGSETQYF | TGTGCCAGCAGCTCGATGACTAGTGGGGGGTCGGAGACCCAGTACTTC
TRBJ2-3 | NA | TRBD1 | TRBV5-1 | CASSLRSQGATDTQYF | TGCGCCAGCAGCTTGAGATCGCAGGGGGCCACAGATACGCAGTATTTT
TRBJ1-4 | NA | NA | TRBV27 | CASRPRGGGPNEKLFF | TGTGCCAGCAGGCCCCGTGGCGGAGGGCCGAATGAAAAACTGTTTTTT
TRBJ1-2 | NA | NA | TRBV27 | CASSFLGEYGYTF | TGTGCCAGCAGTTTTTTAGGGGAGTATGGCTACACCTTC
TRBJ1-3 | NA | NA | TRBV5-1 | CASSLTHSSGNTIYF | TGCGCCAGCAGCTTGACCCATAGCTCTGGAAACACCATATATTTT
TRBJ2-5 | NA | TRBD2 | TRBV6-1 | CASSGGLAGAGGTQYF | TGTGCCAGCAGTGGGGGACTAGCGGGCGCTGGGGGGACCCAGTACTTC
TRBJ1-2 | NA | NA | TRBV11-2 | CASSFGGNYGYTF | TGTGCCAGCAGCTTTGGCGGAAACTATGGCTACACCTTC
TRBJ2-6 | NA | TRBD1 | TRBV7-7 | CASSPATGAGANVLTF | TGTGCTAGCAGCCCAGCTACAGGGGCTGGGGCCAACGTCCTGACTTTC
TRBJ2-3 | NA | NA | TRBV27 | CASSLTTGDTQYF | TGTGCCAGCAGTTTAACTACAGGGGATACGCAGTATTTT
TRBJ2-3 | NA | TRBD2 | TRBV4-2 | CASSQPSGGVGDTQYF | TGTGCCAGCAGCCAACCGAGTGGGGGGGTAGGAGATACGCAGTATTTT
TRBJ2-7 | NA | TRBD2 | TRBV2 | CASRQSGGPYEQYF | TGTGCCAGCAGACAGAGCGGGGGCCCCTACGAGCAGTACTTC
TRBJ2-5 | NA | NA | TRBV5-4 | CASSLLGGGKTQYF | TGTGCCAGCAGCTTGTTGGGGGGTGGAAAGACCCAGTACTTC
TRBJ2-1 | NA | TRBD2 | TRBV2 | CARAFSSGRYNEQFF | TGTGCCAGAGCCTTCTCTAGCGGTCGTTACAATGAGCAGTTCTTC
TRBJ2-3 | NA | NA | TRBV18 | CASSGTVSSTDTQYF | TGTGCCAGCTCCGGGACGGTGTCTAGCACAGATACGCAGTATTTT
TRBJ2-7 | NA | NA | TRBV29-1 | CSVDRGDSYEQYF | TGCAGCGTTGACAGGGGGGACTCCTACGAGCAGTACTTC
TRBJ2-2 | NA | TRBD2 | TRBV5-4 | CASSRPGTSSTGELFF | TGTGCCAGCAGCCGGCCCGGGACTAGTTCAACCGGGGAGCTGTTTTTT